This T cell receptor beta chain was observed in a study of blood T cell repertoires in COVID-19. Study background: From T cells, B-cell-depleted T cells, or PBMCs came the material, which was cDNA or gDNA.

The CDR3 contains 16 residues. The V end was cut by 0 bases, the J end by 14 bases, with 20 bases between. From germline, CDR1 is MNHEY and CDR2 SVGAGI. In the authors' methods: The authors estimated nucleated cell counts from reference gene primer amplification. Profiling relied on immunoSEQ multiplex PCR, and the TCRdb table lists in-frame clones only, not all of them. The V and J calls and the clone size are those of that table, but D and trimming were determined from the DNA. The sample records 300,000 to 400,000 clones, over 80% being singletons. Adults between roughly 18 and 95 years of age took part from under 30 US areas. Each recovered donor of Cohort 3 presented with two negative PCRs, clearance, or symptom resolution.

This TCR came from a young man who had recovered from COVID-19. This chain links TRBV6-5 with TRBJ1-6; D might be TRBD1 (5 bases). The sequenced sample consisted of PBMCs or T cells enriched from blood (not recorded which). In DNA form, the CDR3 reads TGTGCCAGCAGTTACTCGCCGCACAGACAGCAAAATGCCCTCCACTTT. Amino acid sequence: CASSYSPHRQQNALHF.